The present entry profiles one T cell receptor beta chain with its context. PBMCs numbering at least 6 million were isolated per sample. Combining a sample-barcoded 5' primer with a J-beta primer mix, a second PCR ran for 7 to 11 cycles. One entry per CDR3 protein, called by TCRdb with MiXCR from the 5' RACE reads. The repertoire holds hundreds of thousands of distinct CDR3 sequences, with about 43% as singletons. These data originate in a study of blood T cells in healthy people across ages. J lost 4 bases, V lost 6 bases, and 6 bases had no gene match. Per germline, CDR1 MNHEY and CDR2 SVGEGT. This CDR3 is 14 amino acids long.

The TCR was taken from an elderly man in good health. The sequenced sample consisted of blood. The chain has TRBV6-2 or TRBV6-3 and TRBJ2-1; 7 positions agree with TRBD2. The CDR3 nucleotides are TGTGCCAGCAGGGTGAGCGGGGTTTACAATGAGCAGTTCTTC. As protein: CASRVSGVYNEQFF.